Below are 26 T cell receptor beta chains sequenced from a single sample in a study of blood T cell repertoires in COVID-19 (dated by TCRdb to 2018 to 2021). Library construction relied on the immunoSEQ multiplex PCR assay. Sourced from immuneACCESS, this table was stored by TCRdb with only in-frame sequences that have V and J called. A share of the clones is absent; for the studies checked, an unresolved V gene accounts for under half, and the remainder has no known explanation. This sample is represented by around 300,000 clones; 90% of them were singletons. Of the sample, 3.5% to 4.5% is held by the ten largest clones. The sequencing input was PBMCs or T cells enriched from blood (not recorded which). The receptors here all came from a woman aged 18-29 years with acute COVID-19.

The chain joins TRBV18 to TRBJ2-1; TRBD1 matches 11 bases. The CDR3 totals 17 residues. Germline CDR1 KGHSH, CDR2 LQKENI. V lost 0 bases to trimming and J lost 6 bases; unmatched junction nucleotides: 7. The CDR3 sequence is CASSPPGTGGKGNEQFF. The CDR3 DNA sequence: TGTGCCAGCTCACCACCGGGGACAGGGGGTAAGGGCAATGAGCAGTTCTTC. The entire variable domain, with the rest obtained from reference TRBV18 and TRBJ2-1, is as follows: NAGVMQNPRHLVRRRGQEARLRCSPMKGHSHVYWYRQLPEEGLKFMVYLQKENIIDESGMPKERFSAEFPKEGPSILRIQQVVRGDSAAYFCASSPPGTGGKGNEQFFGPGTRLTVL.

The chain employs TRBV28 and TRBJ2-3, with D tentatively TRBD1 (6 bases). CDR1 and CDR2 from the germline V gene are MDHEN and SYDVKM. Trimming removed 2 bases at V and 5 bases at J, with 14 bases between. CDR3 length: 15 amino acids. The CDR3, as DNA: TGTGCCAGCAGTTTAGGGTTTAGGGGGATAGATACGCAGTATTTT. This codes for CASSLGFRGIDTQYF. The complete variable domain, with remaining parts taken from reference TRBV28 and TRBJ2-3, reads DVKVTQSSRYLVKRTGEKVFLECVQDMDHENMFWYRQDPGLGLRLIYFSYDVKMKEKGDIPEGYSVSREKKERFSLILESASTNQTSMYLCASSLGFRGIDTQYFGPGTRLTVL.

In DNA, the CDR3 is TGTGCCAGCAGTGATGAATTCAGGGGGTATGGCTACACCTTC. Residues: CASSDEFRGYGYTF. The V gene is TRBV25-1, the J gene TRBJ1-2; 7 bases agree with TRBD1. CDR1 is MGHDK and CDR2 is SYGVNS in the germline V gene. This CDR3 contains 14 residues. V trimming: 3 bases; J trimming: 5 bases; junction bases outside the gene matches: 6.

The rearrangement uses TRBV7-3 and TRBJ2-1; 9 bases align to TRBD2. V gave up 3 bases and J gave up 5 bases; unmatched junction bases: 17. The CDR3 contains 19 residues. The germline gives CDR1 SGHTA, CDR2 FQGTGA. As DNA, the CDR3 is TGTGCCAGCAGCTTTTGGGTGGGGCCCGGGACTAGCTATGACAATGAGCAGTTCTTC. It specifies CASSFWVGPGTSYDNEQFF. The full variable domain, rest sourced from reference TRBV7-3 and TRBJ2-1, is GAGVSQTPSNKVTEKGKYVELRCDPISGHTALYWYRQSLGQGPEFLIYFQGTGAADDSGLPNDRFFAVRPEGSVSTLKIQRTERGDSAVYLCASSFWVGPGTSYDNEQFFGPGTRLTVL.

The chain links TRBV19 to TRBJ1-5; TRBD1 matches at 10 bases. Germline loops: CDR1 LNHDA, CDR2 SQIVND (reference sequence). The CDR3 contains 19 residues. The V gene end was trimmed by 7 bases and the J gene end by 6 bases; junction bases not matched to a gene: 21. In DNA, the CDR3 is TGTGCCAGTACCTCCCCCCCCGGGACAGGGGCGGTTTCGGGTCAGCCCCAGCATTTT. It is translated as CASTSPPGTGAVSGQPQHF. Supplemented by reference TRBV19 and TRBJ1-5, the full variable domain reads DGGITQSPKYLFRKEGQNVTLSCEQNLNHDAMYWYRQDPGQGLRLIYYSQIVNDFQKGDIAEGYSVSREKKESFPLTVTSAQKNPTAFYLCASTSPPGTGAVSGQPQHFGDGTRLSIL.

The chain carries TRBV7-3 and TRBJ1-2, with D hard to call. Germline V gene lookup returns CDR1 SGHTA and CDR2 FQGTGA. The CDR3 loop spans 13 amino acids. V lost 2 bases to trimming and J lost 2 bases, with 6 bases between them. CDR3 sequence reads: CASSLGLNYGYTF. The CDR3 DNA follows: TGTGCCAGCAGCTTAGGCCTGAACTATGGCTACACCTTC.

This rearrangement joins TRBV11-3 to TRBJ2-2; 15 nucleotides match TRBD2. Germline CDR1 SGHNT, CDR2 YENEEA. Trimming removed 4 bases from V and 1 base from J; junction bases left unmatched: 4. The length of the CDR3 is 18 residues. The DNA for the CDR3 is TGTGCCAGCAGCTCTGGACTAGCGGGAGGGTGGAACACCGGGGAGCTGTTTTTT. This codes for CASSSGLAGGWNTGELFF.

About this clone itself: A read error may produce the germline difference seen at one junction end. This chain joins TRBV6-6 and TRBJ2-6, with unresolved D. In germline, CDR1 is MNHNY, CDR2 SVGAGI (reference sequence). CDR3 size: 17 residues. CDR3 DNA: TGTGCCAGCAGTCCTTCACACCTAGACTCTAGGGCCAACGTCCTGACTTTC. It is translated as CASSPSHLDSRANVLTF.

V and J are TRBV7-3 and TRBJ2-1; the D is unclear. CDR1 is SGHTA, CDR2 FQGTGA, per germline. This CDR3 comprises 15 residues. Trimming cost V 3 bases and J 0 bases, with 9 bases left between them. CDR3 residues: CASSLSSSSYNEQFF. CDR3 in DNA: TGTGCCAGCAGCTTGAGCTCGAGCTCCTACAATGAGCAGTTCTTC.

The chain has TRBV5-1 and TRBJ1-5; D not resolved. The germline V gene encodes CDR1 SGHRS and CDR2 YFSETQ. V was pared by 4 bases and J by 0 bases, with 20 bases between. The CDR3 runs to 18 residues. CDR3 amino acids: CASSPSLRPSYSNQPQHF. The CDR3 DNA reads TGCGCCAGCAGCCCGTCTCTGAGGCCCTCTTATAGCAATCAGCCCCAGCATTTT.

This clone was seen once. This chain connects TRBV7-9 to TRBJ2-7; TRBD1 aligns across 8 bases. The trim removed 6 bases at V and 2 bases at J, leaving 6 bases unmatched. The CDR3 has 14 amino acids. From germline, CDR1 is SEHNR and CDR2 FQNEAQ (reference sequence). Here the CDR3 reads CASRVTGVTYEQYF. The CDR3 bases are TGTGCCAGCAGAGTGACAGGGGTAACCTACGAGCAGTACTTC. Looking up the rest from reference TRBV7-9 and TRBJ2-7 gives the full variable domain: DTGVSQNPRHKITKRGQNVTFRCDPISEHNRLYWYRQTLGQGPEFLTYFQNEAQLEKSRLLSDRFSAERPKGSFSTLEIQRTEQGDSAMYLCASRVTGVTYEQYFGPGTRLTVT.

This rearrangement joins TRBV27 to TRBJ2-1; D perhaps matches TRBD1 (6 bases). Trimming stripped 3 bases from V and 9 bases from J, with 12 bases between. Germline assignment: CDR1 MNHEY and CDR2 SMNVEV (reference sequence). The CDR3 spans 13 residues. DNA for the CDR3: TGTGCCAGCAGTTTGCAGGACAGTTCTGAGCAGTTCTTC. The encoded protein is CASSLQDSSEQFF.

This chain links TRBV29-1 with TRBJ2-2, with 7 bases fitting TRBD1. Per the germline V gene, CDR1 is SQVTM and CDR2 is ANQGSEA. With V trimmed by 4 bases and J by 4 bases, 3 bases remained unmatched. CDR3 length: 13 residues. CDR3 nucleotides: TGCAGCGTTGTAGCAGGGGGCACCGGGGAGCTGTTTTTT. It specifies CSVVAGGTGELFF.

The V call is TRBV28, the J call TRBJ1-4, with 9 nucleotides matching TRBD1. V lost 5 bases to trimming and J lost 8 bases; unmatched junction nucleotides: 3. Germline CDR1 MDHEN, CDR2 SYDVKM. This CDR3 region has 13 residues. The CDR3 sequence: CASSLGTGEKLFF. The CDR3 nucleotides are TGTGCCAGCAGTCTGGGGACAGGGGAAAAACTGTTTTTT.

The chain couples TRBV12-3 or TRBV12-4 to TRBJ1-1; D ambiguous. Trimming cost V 5 bases and J 4 bases, with 11 bases left between them. This CDR3 contains 13 residues. CDR3 DNA: TGTGCCAGCAGTCCGACGGGGAGCACTGAAGCTTTCTTT. Translating gives CASSPTGSTEAFF.

V usage is TRBV11-2 and J usage is TRBJ1-6; possibly TRBD1 for D (6 bases). V gave up 5 bases and J gave up 6 bases, with 17 bases separating them. This CDR3 spans 16 amino acids. Germline CDR1 is SGHAT and CDR2 is FQNNGV. The CDR3 here is CASSIRRTVGNSPLHF. DNA of the CDR3: TGTGCCAGCAGCATCCGACGGACAGTTGGTAATTCACCCCTCCACTTT. The full variable domain, completed using reference TRBV11-2 and TRBJ1-6, is EAGVAQSPRYKIIEKRQSVAFWCNPISGHATLYWYQQILGQGPKLLIQFQNNGVVDDSQLPKDRFSAERLKGVDSTLKIQPAKLEDSAVYLCASSIRRTVGNSPLHFGNGTRLTVT.

The chain carries TRBV28 and TRBJ2-1, with TRBD2 identical over 15 bases. CDR3 length: 18 amino acids. Germline CDR1 and CDR2: MDHEN and SYDVKM. Germline trimming cut 3 bases from V and 4 bases from J; bases unmatched to any gene: 7. The CDR3 region is CASSFPVGLAGGYNEQFF. The CDR3 DNA sequence: TGTGCCAGCAGTTTTCCCGTCGGACTAGCGGGAGGGTACAATGAGCAGTTCTTC.

The CDR3 protein is CASSGDSSTYGYTF. The CDR3, as DNA: TGCGCCAGCAGCGGGGACAGCTCAACCTATGGCTACACCTTC. The V and J genes are TRBV5-1 and TRBJ1-2; 7 bases match TRBD1. This CDR3 region has 14 residues. Germline V gene lookup returns CDR1 SGHRS and CDR2 YFSETQ. V gave up 4 bases and J gave up 4 bases; unmatched junction bases: 7.

The genes are TRBV28 and TRBJ1-5, with a tentative D call TRBD1 (6 bases). V was shortened by 1 base and J by 1 base, with 11 bases between the two germline ends. There are 16 residues in the CDR3. Germline V gene data show CDR1 as MDHEN and CDR2 as SYDVKM. CDR3 in DNA: TGTGCCAGCAGTTTATCGGCAGGGGAAAGCAATCAGCCCCAGCATTTT. Translating gives CASSLSAGESNQPQHF. The whole variable domain, remainder taken from reference TRBV28 and TRBJ1-5, is DVKVTQSSRYLVKRTGEKVFLECVQDMDHENMFWYRQDPGLGLRLIYFSYDVKMKEKGDIPEGYSVSREKKERFSLILESASTNQTSMYLCASSLSAGESNQPQHFGDGTRLSIL.

The genes are TRBV28 and TRBJ1-2; D not resolved. V lost 6 bases to trimming and J lost 3 bases, with 17 bases between them. The CDR3 sequence is 15 residues long. From germline, CDR1 is MDHEN and CDR2 SYDVKM. This CDR3 is CASSRGGDSDYGYTF. DNA for the CDR3: TGTGCCAGCAGCCGAGGAGGTGACTCCGACTATGGCTACACCTTC.

This chain links TRBV14 with TRBJ1-1; D possibly corresponds to TRBD1 (5 bases). The V gene lost 4 bases and the J gene lost 5 bases, with 17 bases spanning the gap. From germline, CDR1 is SGHDN and CDR2 FVKESK. This CDR3 region has 15 residues. The CDR3 DNA reads TGTGCCAGCAGCCCTAAGGGGAGGCCCAGGACTGAAGCTTTCTTT. Encoded protein: CASSPKGRPRTEAFF. The full variable domain, in which reference TRBV14 and TRBJ1-1 provide the parts outside the CDR3, is EAGVTQFPSHSVIEKGQTVTLRCDPISGHDNLYWYRRVMGKEIKFLLHFVKESKQDESGMPNNRFLAERTGGTYSTLKVQPAELEDSGVYFCASSPKGRPRTEAFFGQGTRLTVV.

The chain carries TRBV10-3 and TRBJ1-5; 7 bases align to TRBD1. The CDR3 runs 14 residues. The V segment lost 3 bases and the J segment 7 bases; nucleotides outside the gene matches: 6. Looked up from germline, CDR1 is ENHRY and CDR2 is SYGVKD. CDR3 amino acids: CAISDRGATQPQHF. Written as DNA, the CDR3 is TGTGCCATCAGTGACAGGGGGGCAACACAGCCCCAGCATTTT.

This clone has a handful of counts. This chain connects TRBV29-1 to TRBJ1-5; D possibly corresponds to TRBD1 (6 bases). The CDR3 totals 15 residues. V was clipped by 4 bases and J by 2 bases, with 15 bases between them. Germline loops: CDR1 SQVTM, CDR2 ANQGSEA. The CDR3 spells CSVGGGREGNQPQHF. CDR3 nucleotide sequence: TGCAGCGTTGGGGGGGGCAGAGAGGGCAATCAGCCCCAGCATTTT.

This clone was seen once. The chain couples TRBV4-2 to TRBJ1-1; no firm D call. The germline gives CDR1 LGHNA, CDR2 YNFKEQ. This CDR3 has 15 residues. The V gene lost 0 bases and the J gene lost 1 base, with 9 bases spanning the gap. The chain's CDR3 is CASSQDGSRNTEAFF. The CDR3 nucleotides are TGTGCCAGCAGCCAAGACGGATCTAGGAACACTGAAGCTTTCTTT.

This chain's CDR3 is CASSFFGTGGGEQYF. The CDR3 nucleotides are TGTGCCAGCAGTTTCTTCGGGACAGGGGGCGGCGAGCAGTACTTC. The genes are TRBV27 and TRBJ2-7; 12 nucleotides match TRBD1. From germline, CDR1 is MNHEY and CDR2 SMNVEV (reference sequence). CDR3 length: 15 amino acids. V dropped 3 bases and J dropped 6; count of bases not matched to a gene: 6.

The J gene is TRBJ2-1, the V gene TRBV27; TRBD2 agrees at 10 bases. The CDR3 length is 15 residues. From germline, CDR1 is MNHEY and CDR2 SMNVEV (reference sequence). The junction had 5 bases not matched to a gene; V was cut back by 3 bases and J by 6 bases. The CDR3 here is CASSFKREGLNEQFF. CDR3 bases: TGTGCCAGCAGTTTCAAGCGGGAGGGCCTCAATGAGCAGTTCTTC.